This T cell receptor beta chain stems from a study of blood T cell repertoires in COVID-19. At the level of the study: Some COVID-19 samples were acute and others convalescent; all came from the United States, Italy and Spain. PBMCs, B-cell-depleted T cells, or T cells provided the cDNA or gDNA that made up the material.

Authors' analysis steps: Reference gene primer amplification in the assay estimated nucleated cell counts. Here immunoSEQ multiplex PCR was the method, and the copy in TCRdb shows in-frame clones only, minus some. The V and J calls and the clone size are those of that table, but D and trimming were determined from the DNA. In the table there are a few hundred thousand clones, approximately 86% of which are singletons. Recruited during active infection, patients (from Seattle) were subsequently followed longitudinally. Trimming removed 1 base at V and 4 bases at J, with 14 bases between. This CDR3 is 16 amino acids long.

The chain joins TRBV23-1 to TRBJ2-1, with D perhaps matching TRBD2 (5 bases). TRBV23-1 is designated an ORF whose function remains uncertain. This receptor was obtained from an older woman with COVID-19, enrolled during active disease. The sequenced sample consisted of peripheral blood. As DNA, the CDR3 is TGCGCCAGCAGTCAATTCAGGAGCGGTATATACAATGAGCAGTTCTTC. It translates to CASSQFRSGIYNEQFF.